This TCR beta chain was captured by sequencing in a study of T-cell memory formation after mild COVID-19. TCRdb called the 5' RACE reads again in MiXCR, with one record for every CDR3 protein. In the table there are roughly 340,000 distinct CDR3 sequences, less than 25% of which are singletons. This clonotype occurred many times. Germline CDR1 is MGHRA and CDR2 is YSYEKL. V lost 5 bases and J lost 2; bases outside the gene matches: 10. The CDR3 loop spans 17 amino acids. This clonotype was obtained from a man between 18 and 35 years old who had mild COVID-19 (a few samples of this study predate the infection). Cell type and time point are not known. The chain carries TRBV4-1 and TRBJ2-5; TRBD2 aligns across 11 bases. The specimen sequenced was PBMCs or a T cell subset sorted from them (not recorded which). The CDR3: CASSKRLAGNFQETQYF. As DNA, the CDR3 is TGCGCCAGCAGCAAAAGACTAGCGGGGAATTTTCAAGAGACCCAGTACTTC.